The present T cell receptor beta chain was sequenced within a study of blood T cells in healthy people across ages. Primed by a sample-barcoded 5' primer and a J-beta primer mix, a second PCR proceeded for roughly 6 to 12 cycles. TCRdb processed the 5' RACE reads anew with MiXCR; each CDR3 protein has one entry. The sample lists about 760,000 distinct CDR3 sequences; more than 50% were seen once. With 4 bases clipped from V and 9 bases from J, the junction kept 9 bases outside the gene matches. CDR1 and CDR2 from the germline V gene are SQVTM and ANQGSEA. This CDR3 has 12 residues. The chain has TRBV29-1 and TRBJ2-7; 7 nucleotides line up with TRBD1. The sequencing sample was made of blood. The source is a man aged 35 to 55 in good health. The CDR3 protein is CSVGQGSNVQYF. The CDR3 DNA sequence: TGCAGCGTTGGACAGGGCAGCAACGTGCAGTACTTC.